This T cell receptor (beta chain) stems from a study of blood T cells in healthy people across ages. In each sample, at least 7 million PBMCs were isolated. In its sample, this clonotype was seen a few times. The CDR3 covers 14 residues. The germline V gene encodes CDR1 DFQATT and CDR2 SNEGSKA (reference sequence). With 3 bases removed from V and 1 base from J, the gap between germline ends came to 12 bases. A second PCR, run for about 7 to 11 cycles, used a sample-barcoded 5' primer plus a J-beta primer mix. MiXCR, applied by TCRdb to the 5' RACE reads, yields one record per CDR3 protein. Here the sample spans about 570,000 distinct CDR3 sequences, over 25% being singletons. The same data also went into a second study, on T cells of mothers and their children. That source notes: Sequencing returned over 8 million TCR beta CDR3 reads per mother and roughly 3.1 million per child.

Sequences were obtained from blood. This sequence joins TRBV20-1 and TRBJ2-5; the D is unclear. This clonotype was obtained from a boy younger than 10 in good health. CDR3 DNA sequence: TGCAGTGCTAGCCGCGGTTCACCCCAAGAGACCCAGTACTTC. It codes for CSASRGSPQETQYF.